This T cell receptor beta chain stems from a study of post-analysis software for immune sequencing data (dated by TCRdb to the mid-2010s). Broadly, across the study: Disease courses on record covered relapsing-remitting, secondary progressive and progressive-relapsing multiple sclerosis, though some patients had no subtype annotation. A subset of samples was prepared in parallel using single-end sample barcoding, then pooled and co-amplified after Illumina adapter ligation. Patient repertoires were compared against 10 to 12 previously published healthy control repertoires from donors aged roughly 6 to 26 years. Study-wide findings and limitations: Compared with controls, multiple sclerosis patients had significantly lower normalized Chao1 diversity, a finding suggesting substantial peripheral T-cell clonal expansion. The control group was slightly older than the multiple sclerosis patient group. Direct clustering with F measure revealed strong co-clustering of samples prepared in the same batch, which led to a batch-effect correction. Significantly higher frequencies in patients than in controls were found for roughly five TRBV segments, including TRBV5-6, TRBV5-1 and TRBV20-1.

This clonotype was seen only a few times. This receptor's antigen is unknown. Within one base of it there is no much larger clone, and no base qualities were kept. Library prep was done by PCR. Sequencing was carried out with an Illumina HiSeq 2500. To reduce PCR and sequencing biases, unique molecular identifiers were built into the TCR beta cDNA libraries. Per 1 to 10 million input T cells, approximately 500,000 cDNA molecules were obtained, such that each molecule approximated one T cell. Patient libraries were prepared and sequenced with the same protocol used for the earlier healthy control dataset. Within a given batch, samples were prepared together, multiplexed and sequenced on the same HiSeq lane. Regarding the original processing steps: Raw barcoded reads were processed with MIGEC, and single-read molecular identifier groups were discarded before consensus assembly and CDR3 extraction. Clonotype tables were post-analysed with VDJtools, normalizing diversity by down-sampling all datasets to the smallest sample size. In repertoire overlap clustering, CDR3 amino acid sequences, but not nucleotide sequences, were matched to correct batch-related cross-sample contamination. The public reads were reanalyzed by TCRdb: fastp trimming at Q25, MiXCR alignment, in-frame beta chains only. Rows merge per CDR3 protein into single entries with the most common DNA and genes. It is TCRdb's table, rather than the study itself, that gives the V and J calls and clone size. Counted in this sample were fewer than 850,000 distinct CDR3 sequences; roughly 27% of them appeared once. The top ten clonotypes cover around 0.55% of the sample.

The V and J ends are trimmed by 3 bases and 5 bases, leaving 12 bases between them. According to the germline V gene, CDR1 reads SGDLS and CDR2 reads YYNGEE. Spanning cysteine to phenylalanine, the CDR3 consists of 14 amino acids. The entry retains the CDR3 DNA only, 42 bases that are in frame from base 1. To demonstrate the VDJtools post-analysis software, TCR beta repertoires were profiled from the peripheral blood of more than ten young patients with multiple sclerosis. The patients with multiple sclerosis were children and adolescents between roughly 6 and 17 years of age. Sequencing was done on a sample of blood. This TCR derives from a girl aged 5-17 years with multiple sclerosis. Recombination connected TRBV9 to TRBJ2-4; 6 matching bases give a weak D call of TRBD1. The CDR3 here reads CASSDLHRENIQYF. The DNA sequence reads TGTGCCAGCAGCGACCTGCACAGGGAAAACATTCAGTACTTC.